This TCR beta chain is drawn from a study of beta chain features in type 1 diabetes (dated by TCRdb to the late 2010s). Concerning the study at large: Mean age, gender distribution, total cell number and subset yield did not differ between patients and healthy donors. Regulatory and stem cell-like memory subsets were obtained from only 8 patients and about 8 healthy donors, while naive and central memory subsets were obtained from all 30 or so donors. Across all samples, 107,917,701 sorted cells were examined, and cell number per subset correlated strongly with RNA yield. In the study, recently diagnosed type 1 diabetes patients and matched healthy donors were compared on the TCRB repertoires of their sorted circulating CD4+ T cell subsets. Overall results and qualifications from the work: Type 1 diabetes patients showed a moderate but significant shortening of TCRB CDR3 length in all four CD4+ subsets. Fewer insertions and more nucleotide deletions at VDJ recombination sites were observed in patients with type 1 diabetes, implying thymic rearrangement abnormalities. Shorter templates might be favored by PCR, yet because patient and control samples were amplified and corrected together, any such skew would affect both groups equally. Because cDNA rather than genomic DNA was sequenced, highly expressing activated cells could have been over-represented, although no difference in activation and CD3 levels was found between groups. Because the HLA sub-analyses included only small numbers of individuals, any influence of HLA type on TCRB rearrangement was left unresolved. Naive, central memory and regulatory TCRB repertoires appeared to be more similar among patients than among healthy donors.

As regards this clone: Its target antigen remains unknown. No much larger clonotype is one base removed from it; base qualities were not supplied.

All of the isolated RNA was reverse transcribed with the High Capacity cDNA Reverse Transcription Kit, so expressed TCRB transcripts were sequenced. Deep immunoSEQ sequencing was performed on naive, central memory and regulatory T cell samples, with an average of about 3.6 million total reads per sample. Sorted cells were lysed in RLT buffer and RNA was extracted with DNase-treated RNeasy Micro or Mini kits, depending on cell number. To prevent cross-contamination, every cell subset was processed on its own, while patient and healthy donor samples were processed together. TCRB sequences were amplified from cDNA with the immunoSEQ multiplex PCR, producing 87-bp fragments spanning the CDR3 region. Sequencing of the amplicons was performed on the Illumina HiSeq platform. Per the source publication's procedure: Synthetic template baselines were used to correct PCR bias computationally, reads within Hamming distance 2 were collapsed together, and singletons that could not be merged were discarded. Reads were aligned against IMGT to assign V, D and J genes, CDR3 length and insertions or deletions at six rearrangement sites. Clonotype counts were normalized to sorted cell number within each subset before computing true diversity and Gini coefficients with the tcR R package. The overlap coefficient, calculated on TCRB nucleotide sequences, was used to quantify repertoire sharing. TCRdb took over this immuneACCESS table, retaining in-frame rearrangements with V and J assigned. Such tables are incomplete; in checked studies, under half of the missing clones stem from an unresolved V gene, and the remainder is unexplained. D and trimming come from the DNA, and the V and J calls and clone size come from that table. The sample includes 310,000 or so clones, with 6.5% to 10% observed a single time. Around 0.44% of the sample rests with the top ten.

Each donor gave one peripheral blood draw, approximately 110 mL on average, collected into heparinised tubes. A BD FACSAria II was used to sort naive, central memory, regulatory and stem cell-like memory CD4+ T cells with a panel that included CD45RO, CCR7, CD25, CD127, CD95 and CD27. Purity was above 95% for every sorted population. PBMCs were isolated immediately by Lymphoprep density gradient centrifugation and stained directly without culture. So that batch effects would be minimized, each experiment stained and sorted samples in pairs, pairing one healthy donor with one patient. The material sequenced was central memory CD4+ T cells from blood. The sequence was collected from a woman in her late teens or twenties in good health.

The CDR3 is CASSHDRGGEYF. The nucleotide sequence is given as TGTGCCAGCAGCCATGACAGGGGGGGAGAATACTTC. The rearranged segments are TRBV6-5 and TRBJ2-7, and TRBD1 aligns with 9 junction nucleotides. Ends trimmed: V by 6 bases, J by 13 bases; bases unmatched to a gene: 10. CDR1 MNHEY and CDR2 SVGAGI are derived from the germline V gene. The CDR3 measures 12 amino acids from cysteine to phenylalanine. Only the CDR3 part of the read is kept: 36 bases, read in frame from the first base.